This TCR beta chain was found in a study of T cells after yellow fever vaccination. As for the study in general: With SMART-Seq v4 Ultra Low Input, the fractions containing low cell numbers were prepared.

Germline V gene lookup returns CDR1 DFQATT and CDR2 SNEGSKA (reference sequence). V gave up 3 bases and J gave up 3 bases, with 10 bases separating them. CDR3 length equals 13 residues. One entry per CDR3 protein results from TCRdb running MiXCR on the 5' RACE reads. The table lists under 500,000 distinct CDR3 sequences, approximately 18% of them singletons. Worth noting for this clonotype: Its antigen remains unknown.

General study points: CD4 and CD8 compartments shared a small share of clonotypes. Among primary-vaccination clones, most reappeared after the booster, at approximately 96% for CD4 and more than 85% for CD8. Bulk-population clonotypes that are abundant could appear as contaminants in FACS-sorted repertoires.

The starting material was PBMCs, obtained before the yellow fever booster vaccination. This sequence originates from a man aged 18 to 30 who received the YFV17D yellow fever vaccine. The chain employs TRBV20-1 and TRBJ2-3; perhaps TRBD1 as D (5 bases). The DNA of the CDR3 is TGCAGTGCTAGCCCGTCAGGGACAGATACGCAGTATTTT. Its translation is CSASPSGTDTQYF.